The entry below describes one T cell receptor beta chain. Its specificity is not known. Sequenced by immunoSEQ multiplex PCR; TCRdb stores in-frame clones only, minus some. Of approximately 2.5 million clones in the sample, approximately 94% were seen once. Trimming pared 0 bases from V and 0 bases from J, leaving 10 bases between. The CDR3 totals 16 residues. Germline CDR1 and CDR2: SGHRS and YFSETQ. These data are taken from a study of shared clonotypes between healthy human individuals. Study-wide results and limits: Among non-shared clonotypes, generation probabilities were lower than among those shared by all four donors.

Splitting the CD4+ cells yielded a CD45RA+ naive subset and a CD45RA-negative memory subset. V usage is TRBV5-1 and J usage is TRBJ2-4; D is possibly TRBD1 (6 bases). Sequenced sample: naive CD4+ T cells sorted from blood. Subset: CD45RA+ positively selected. The TCR was taken from a man between 18 and 29 years old in good health. The CDR3 nucleotides are TGCGCCAGCAGCTTGGGACAGGTTCTAGCCAAAAACATTCAGTACTTC. This gives the protein CASSLGQVLAKNIQYF.